This TCR beta chain is drawn from a study of blood T cells in healthy people across ages. Together with a sample-barcoded 5' primer, a J-beta primer mix was included in a second PCR lasting roughly 6 to 12 cycles. A template-switch adaptor containing 12 random nucleotides labeled each cDNA molecule. TCRdb called the 5' RACE reads again in MiXCR, with one record for every CDR3 protein. This table holds 1.2 million to 1.5 million distinct CDR3 sequences, about 43% found once. In this sample, this clonotype turned up once. Drawing of peripheral blood yielded about 10 milliliters from each donor. Per sample, a minimum of 6.5 million PBMCs were isolated. V dropped 5 bases and J dropped 3 bases, with 19 bases sitting between them. CDR3 size: 16 residues. The germline gives CDR1 SGHVS, CDR2 FNYEAQ.

The source material was blood. The chain links TRBV7-6 to TRBJ1-1, with D perhaps matching TRBD1 (6 bases). The sequence derives from a woman younger than 30 in good health. CDR3 bases: TGTGCCAGCAGCCCCCCGGCGGACAGCGCGGACACTGAAGCTTTCTTT. Translation gives CASSPPADSADTEAFF.